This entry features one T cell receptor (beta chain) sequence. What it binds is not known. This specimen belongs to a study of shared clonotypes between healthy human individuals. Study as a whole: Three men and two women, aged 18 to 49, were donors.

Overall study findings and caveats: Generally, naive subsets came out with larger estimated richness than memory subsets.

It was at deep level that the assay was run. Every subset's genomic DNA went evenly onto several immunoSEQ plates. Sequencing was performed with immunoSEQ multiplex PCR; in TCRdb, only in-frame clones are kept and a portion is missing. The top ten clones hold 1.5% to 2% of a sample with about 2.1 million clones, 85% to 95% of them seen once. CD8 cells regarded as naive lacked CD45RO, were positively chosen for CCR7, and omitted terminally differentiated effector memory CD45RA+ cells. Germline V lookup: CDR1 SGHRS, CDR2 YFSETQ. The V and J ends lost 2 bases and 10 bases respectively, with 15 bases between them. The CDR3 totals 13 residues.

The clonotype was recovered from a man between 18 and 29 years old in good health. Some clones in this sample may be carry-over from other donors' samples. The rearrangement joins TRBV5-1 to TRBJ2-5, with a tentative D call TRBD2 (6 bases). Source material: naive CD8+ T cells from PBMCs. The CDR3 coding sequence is TGCGCCAGCAGCTTATACCTGGGGGAGGACCAGTACTTC. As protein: CASSLYLGEDQYF. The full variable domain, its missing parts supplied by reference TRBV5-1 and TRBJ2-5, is KAGVTQTPRYLIKTRGQQVTLSCSPISGHRSVSWYQQTPGQGLQFLFEYFSETQRNKGNFPGRFSGRQFSNSRSEMNVSTLELGDSALYLCASSLYLGEDQYFGPGTRLLVL.